These 20 T cell receptor beta chains originate from one sample sequenced in a study of vaccination and CD4 T cells after COVID-19. The Oncomine TCR Beta short-read assay was applied to DNA of cultured CD4+ T cells. TCRdb reprocessed the PCR reads with MiXCR, giving one entry per CDR3 protein. This sample has fewer than 15,000 distinct CDR3 sequences, with roughly 42% found just once. Their antigen targets remain unknown. As for treatment: roughly 10-day PBMC culture with coronavirus spike peptide pools or control peptides (ViraFEST assay). Sequencing used cultured CD4+ T cells from blood, obtained after SARS-CoV-2 vaccination. The receptors shown here come from a human donor with COVID-19.

This rearrangement joins TRBV7-8 to TRBJ2-7, with a weak D call TRBD1 (6 bases). CDR1 is SGHVS and CDR2 is FQNEAQ in the germline V gene. V gave up 4 bases and J gave up 1 base, with 11 bases separating them. CDR3 length: 14 residues. CDR3 sequence: CASSWAGQSYEQYF. The CDR3 coding sequence is TGTGCCAGCAGCTGGGCCGGACAGTCCTACGAGCAGTACTTC.

The table lists this clonotype with a few counts. The gene calls are TRBV28 and TRBJ2-6, with D perhaps matching TRBD1 or TRBD2 (5 bases each). V was trimmed by 3 bases and J by 1 base, leaving 16 bases between them. Germline assignment: CDR1 MDHEN and CDR2 SYDVKM. The CDR3 extends over 18 amino acids. The CDR3 DNA follows: TGTGCCAGCAGTTTTAGACCGGGACGCCGTTCTGGGGCCAACGTCCTGACTTTC. Its translation is CASSFRPGRRSGANVLTF. The whole variable domain, filled in from reference TRBV28 and TRBJ2-6, reads DVKVTQSSRYLVKRTGEKVFLECVQDMDHENMFWYRQDPGLGLRLIYFSYDVKMKEKGDIPEGYSVSREKKERFSLILESASTNQTSMYLCASSFRPGRRSGANVLTFGAGSRLTVL.

The rearrangement joins TRBV20-1 to TRBJ1-1; TRBD1 is a possible D gene (6 bases). Germline CDR1 DFQATT, CDR2 SNEGSKA (reference sequence). V was cut by 6 bases and J by 4 bases, with 21 bases left in between. CDR3 length: 15 amino acids. The CDR3 region is CSASRPQGRSTEAFF. The CDR3 DNA sequence: TGCAGTGCAAGCCGGCCGCAGGGGCGATCCACTGAAGCTTTCTTT.

The chain recombines TRBV7-3 with TRBJ1-2; D may be TRBD1 (6 bases). Trimming cost V 2 bases and J 6 bases, with 16 bases left between them. Germline CDR1 and CDR2: SGHTA and FQGTGA. CDR3 length: 15 amino acids. The CDR3 reads CASSLFGRGPDGYTF. CDR3 coding DNA: TGTGCCAGCAGCTTATTTGGCAGGGGACCTGATGGCTACACCTTC.

This chain connects TRBV11-3 to TRBJ1-6; TRBD1 matches 8 bases. Germline values: CDR1 SGHNT, CDR2 YENEEA. The CDR3 contains 14 residues. Trimming cost V 3 bases and J 6 bases; bases outside gene matches: 1. The CDR3 sequence is CASSFGQGNSPLHF. The CDR3 DNA is TGTGCCAGCAGCTTCGGACAGGGTAATTCACCCCTCCACTTT.

The CDR3 nucleotides are TGCAGTGCTGGGGATAGCTTGAACACCGGGGAGCTGTTTTTT. Translation: CSAGDSLNTGELFF. V gene TRBV20-1 combines with J gene TRBJ2-2; no clear D gene. CDR1 is DFQATT, CDR2 SNEGSKA, per germline (reference sequence). The CDR3 extends over 14 amino acids. Trimming pared 5 bases from V and 1 base from J, leaving 11 bases between.

This clonotype has only a few counts. The chain employs TRBV28 and TRBJ1-2; 7 bases are a match to TRBD1. Germline values: CDR1 MDHEN, CDR2 SYDVKM. The CDR3 loop spans 15 amino acids. Losses at the gene ends were 6 bases for V and 1 base for J; bases not matched to a gene: 8. The CDR3 loop reads CASRRGGQINYGYTF. CDR3 coding DNA: TGTGCCAGCAGAAGAGGGGGACAGATTAACTATGGCTACACCTTC.

The rearrangement joins TRBV11-2 to TRBJ2-3; D is unclear. Trimming shortened V by 0 bases and J by 0 bases, and 10 bases separated the two germline ends. CDR3 size: 16 residues. The V gene's germline CDR1 is SGHAT and CDR2 FQNNGV. This CDR3 reads CASSLDGLGSTDTQYF. The CDR3 bases are TGTGCCAGCAGCTTAGATGGGCTGGGAAGCACAGATACGCAGTATTTT.

The table lists this clonotype with a few counts. This chain connects TRBV11-2 to TRBJ2-3; TRBD1 or TRBD2 may be the D gene (5 bases each). This CDR3 region has 16 residues. The V end was cut by 5 bases, the J end by 1 base, with 16 bases between. Germline V gene data show CDR1 as SGHAT and CDR2 as FQNNGV. In DNA, the CDR3 is TGTGCCAGCAGCGCCAACGGGGCCTCCGGCACAGATACGCAGTATTTT. This gives the protein CASSANGASGTDTQYF. Supplemented by reference TRBV11-2 and TRBJ2-3, the full variable domain reads EAGVAQSPRYKIIEKRQSVAFWCNPISGHATLYWYQQILGQGPKLLIQFQNNGVVDDSQLPKDRFSAERLKGVDSTLKIQPAKLEDSAVYLCASSANGASGTDTQYFGPGTRLTVL.

This clonotype was recorded once. This rearrangement joins TRBV19 to TRBJ2-7; no reliable D call. The CDR3 sequence is 12 residues long. In germline, CDR1 is LNHDA, CDR2 SQIVND (reference sequence). The germline V and J ends were trimmed by 5 bases and 0 bases, with 5 bases remaining between them. The CDR3 reads CASSASSYEQYF. For the CDR3, the DNA is TGTGCCAGTAGTGCCAGCTCCTACGAGCAGTACTTC.

V and J are TRBV28 and TRBJ1-5, with 7 bases aligning to TRBD1. Trimming at V came to 3 bases and at J to 6 bases, leaving 8 bases not matched to a gene. Germline V gene data show CDR1 as MDHEN and CDR2 as SYDVKM. The CDR3 sequence is 15 residues long. The CDR3 reads CASSFPDRTVQPQHF. In DNA, the CDR3 is TGTGCCAGCAGTTTCCCGGACAGGACCGTTCAGCCCCAGCATTTT.

The rearrangement joins TRBV6-1 to TRBJ2-6; no reliable D call. Per the germline V gene, CDR1 is MNHNS and CDR2 is SASEGT. Trimming pared 2 bases from V and 0 bases from J, leaving 8 bases between. The CDR3 has 16 amino acids. The CDR3 DNA follows: TGTGCCAGCAGTGAACATGCATCCTCTGGGGCCAACGTCCTGACTTTC. This encodes CASSEHASSGANVLTF.

The CDR3 here is CAGQAMTNNQPQHF. In nucleotides, the CDR3 is TGTGCCGGCCAGGCTATGACGAACAATCAGCCCCAGCATTTT. The J gene is TRBJ1-5, the V gene TRBV6-1, with no clear D. The CDR3 sequence is 14 residues long. With 11 bases removed from V and 3 bases from J, the gap between germline ends came to 17 bases. The germline V gene encodes CDR1 MNHNS and CDR2 SASEGT.

The chain is built from TRBV2 and TRBJ2-7, with 11 positions matching TRBD2. Looked up from germline, CDR1 is SNHLY and CDR2 is FYNNEI. V was clipped by 6 bases and J by 5 bases; unmatched bases: 9. CDR3 length equals 15 residues. CDR3 residues: CASSIAIAGGNEQYF. Here the CDR3 DNA reads TGTGCCAGCAGCATAGCCATAGCGGGGGGGAACGAGCAGTACTTC.

The chain couples TRBV27 to TRBJ2-3; weak D call: TRBD1 (6 bases). Trimming left V 4 bases short and J 2 bases short, with 19 bases between. The length of the CDR3 is 17 residues. CDR1 is MNHEY and CDR2 is SMNVEV in the germline V gene (reference sequence). The CDR3 spells CASSSLGWGPITDTQYF. The CDR3 region has the DNA TGTGCCAGCAGTTCCCTGGGGTGGGGGCCGATCACAGATACGCAGTATTTT.

The rearrangement uses TRBV20-1 and TRBJ2-1; 11 bases line up with TRBD2. This CDR3 region has 15 residues. Germline-derived CDR1 and CDR2 are DFQATT and SNEGSKA (reference sequence). V gave up 4 bases and J gave up 4 bases; unmatched junction bases: 6. The CDR3 DNA sequence: TGCAGTGCTACTAGCGGGGGGCCCCATTACAATGAGCAGTTCTTC. Its protein is CSATSGGPHYNEQFF.

The sample holds a few counts of this clonotype. V and J are TRBV5-4 and TRBJ1-1; 7 positions agree with TRBD1. This CDR3 contains 14 residues. V shed 3 bases and J 5 bases; nucleotides not matched to a gene: 7. Germline V gene sequence: CDR1 SGHNT, CDR2 YYREEE (reference sequence). As DNA, the CDR3 is TGTGCCAGCAGCTGGAAACCAGGGGGAACTGAAGCTTTCTTT. Amino acids: CASSWKPGGTEAFF. Filled out from reference TRBV5-4 and TRBJ1-1, the complete variable domain reads ETGVTQSPTHLIKTRGQQVTLRCSSQSGHNTVSWYQQALGQGPQFIFQYYREEENGRGNFPPRFSGLQFPNYSSELNVNALELDDSALYLCASSWKPGGTEAFFGQGTRLTVV.

This clonotype was counted once. The chain links TRBV2 to TRBJ2-7, with 8 bases fitting TRBD2. Germline-derived CDR1 and CDR2 are SNHLY and FYNNEI. This CDR3 region has 13 residues. With V trimmed by 1 base and J by 10 bases, 6 bases remained unmatched. CDR3 in amino acids: CASSEGGGRRQYF. CDR3 sequence (DNA): TGTGCCAGCAGTGAAGGGGGCGGGAGGCGTCAGTACTTC.

The chain couples TRBV5-1 to TRBJ2-5, with 11 bases fitting TRBD2. This CDR3 comprises 15 residues. The J segment lost 1 base and the V segment lost 2 bases, leaving 1 base of the junction unmatched. Germline CDR1 is SGHRS and CDR2 is YFSETQ. The CDR3 reads CASSFTSGGQETQYF. Here the CDR3 DNA reads TGCGCCAGCAGCTTCACTAGCGGGGGCCAAGAGACCCAGTACTTC.

V gene TRBV4-2 combines with J gene TRBJ2-5, with 13 bases identical to TRBD2. The CDR3 is 17 amino acids. Germline V lookup: CDR1 LGHNA, CDR2 YNFKEQ. Losses at the gene ends were 3 bases for V and 2 bases for J; bases not matched to a gene: 6. The CDR3 nucleotides are TGTGCCAGCAGCCAGGGAGAACTAGCGGGGGGGCAAGAGACCCAGTACTTC. It yields the protein CASSQGELAGGQETQYF.